Below are 23 T cell receptor beta chains sequenced from a single sample in a study of blood T cells in healthy people across ages (dated by TCRdb to between 2015 and 2016). The library was built by means of 5' RACE. Instrument on record: Illumina HiSeq 2500. A second about 7 to 11 cycle PCR used a sample-barcoded 5' primer and a J-beta primer mix. TCRdb cleaned the public reads at Q25 with fastp, built clones with MiXCR and kept in-frame beta chains. Rows are combined by CDR3 protein, so each entry shows the most common genes and DNA. Within this sample are approximately 700,000 distinct CDR3 sequences, with roughly 32% of them counted one time only. Approximately 15% of the sample comes from the top ten. The sequenced material came from blood. Receptors originate from an elderly woman in good health. Donor details come from another sample of the same person, matched by shared clones.

The chain joins TRBV15 to TRBJ1-3, with D perhaps matching TRBD1 (6 bases). CDR1 and CDR2 from the germline V gene are LNHNV and YYDKDF (reference sequence). V gave up 2 bases and J gave up 4 bases, with 12 bases separating them. The CDR3 contains 15 residues. The CDR3 is CATSRSQGSGNTIYF. The CDR3 DNA reads TGTGCCACCAGCAGATCTCAGGGGTCGGGAAACACCATATATTTT.

Points on this clonotype: With a much larger clone just one base away, this may be a read error. The J gene is TRBJ2-1, the V gene TRBV27; D possibly corresponds to TRBD1 (6 bases). This CDR3 is 14 amino acids long. Germline-derived CDR1 and CDR2 are MNHEY and SMNVEV (reference sequence). CDR3 DNA: TGTGCCAACAGTCTAAGACAGGCCCAAAATGAGCAGTTCTTC. It translates to CANSLRQAQNEQFF.

This clonotype was detected many times. J is TRBJ2-5 and V is TRBV3-1; 13 bases fit TRBD2. The germline CDR1 and CDR2 sequences are LGHDT and YNNKEL (reference sequence). V trimming: 0 bases; J trimming: 1 base; junction bases outside the gene matches: 5. The CDR3 covers 18 residues. The CDR3 sequence: CASSQEGRLAGGQETQYF. CDR3 sequence (DNA): TGTGCCAGCAGCCAAGAAGGTAGACTAGCGGGGGGCCAAGAGACCCAGTACTTC.

This chain uses TRBV7-2 with TRBJ1-1; no firm D call. CDR1 and CDR2 from the germline V gene are SGHTA and FQGNSA. V was shortened by 5 bases and J by 1 base, with 11 bases between the two germline ends. This CDR3 contains 14 residues. CDR3 amino acids: CASSRSAGNTEAFF. Here the CDR3 DNA reads TGTGCCAGCAGCCGGTCGGCGGGGAACACTGAAGCTTTCTTT.

This clonotype was seen a few times. This chain uses TRBV30 with TRBJ1-1; 9 nucleotides align to TRBD1. The CDR3 covers 13 residues. Germline assignment: CDR1 GTSNPN and CDR2 SVGIG (reference sequence). V lost 8 bases, J lost 0 bases, and 4 bases stayed unmatched. The CDR3 region has the DNA TGTGCCCTGGGACAGGGATTGAACACTGAAGCTTTCTTT. Translated, it gives CALGQGLNTEAFF.

This clonotype was counted at least ten times. The chain recombines TRBV2 with TRBJ2-7; D may be TRBD1 (6 bases). This CDR3 contains 13 residues. Germline CDR1 and CDR2: SNHLY and FYNNEI. Between the trimmed V and J ends, which lost 5 bases and 6 bases, there was a span of 14 bases. CDR3 in amino acids: CASSRTTGLEQYF. In DNA, the CDR3 is TGTGCCAGCAGTAGAACCACAGGGCTCGAGCAGTACTTC.

This chain connects TRBV12-3 or TRBV12-4 to TRBJ2-6; D uncertain. This CDR3 contains 18 residues. Trimming took 0 bases from V and 0 from J, leaving 12 bases between them. DNA for the CDR3: TGTGCCAGCAGTTTAGCGCTGGGCGCCCTCTCTGGGGCCAACGTCCTGACTTTC. Amino acid sequence: CASSLALGALSGANVLTF.

The chain employs TRBV6-1 and TRBJ2-2; D call uncertain. The length of the CDR3 is 13 residues. V was trimmed by 1 base and J by 6 bases, leaving 6 bases between them. Germline V lookup: CDR1 MNHNS, CDR2 SASEGT. The CDR3 here is CASSEVGSGELFF. As DNA, the CDR3 is TGTGCCAGCAGTGAAGTGGGGTCCGGGGAGCTGTTTTTT.

The V call is TRBV27, the J call TRBJ1-2; D call uncertain. Between the trimmed V and J ends, which lost 5 bases and 0 bases, there was a span of 10 bases. The CDR3 is 14 amino acids. CDR1 is MNHEY and CDR2 is SMNVEV in the germline V gene (reference sequence). CDR3 sequence: CASSQPATNYGYTF. The DNA of the CDR3 is TGTGCCAGCAGTCAACCAGCGACTAACTATGGCTACACCTTC.

This clonotype came up many times. This sequence joins TRBV9 and TRBJ2-1, with TRBD2 matching 12 bases. CDR1 is SGDLS and CDR2 is YYNGEE in the germline V gene. This CDR3 contains 19 residues. With 0 bases clipped from V and 6 bases from J, the junction kept 13 bases outside the gene matches. In DNA, the CDR3 is TGTGCCAGCAGCGTAGTTCTAGCGGGGGGGCCAATGATGGCCAATGAGCAGTTCTTC. It specifies CASSVVLAGGPMMANEQFF.

The V and J genes are TRBV6-1 and TRBJ1-2, with 9 positions matching TRBD1. The length of the CDR3 is 13 residues. Germline V gives CDR1 MNHNS, CDR2 SASEGT. V gave up 6 bases and J gave up 6 bases; unmatched junction bases: 5. Written as DNA, the CDR3 is TGTGCCAGCAGCAAACAGGGGGCGGATGGCTACACCTTC. Translation gives CASSKQGADGYTF.

In its sample, this clonotype was seen many times. V usage is TRBV7-2 and J usage is TRBJ2-1; TRBD2 aligns across 11 bases. From germline, CDR1 is SGHTA and CDR2 FQGNSA. V shed 5 bases, J shed 4 bases, and the junction held 19 bases outside the gene matches. The CDR3 covers 20 residues. Here the CDR3 reads CASSPKLTLASGGTYNEQFF. DNA for the CDR3: TGTGCCAGCAGCCCAAAATTAACCTTGGCTAGCGGGGGGACGTACAATGAGCAGTTCTTC.

This clonotype has a count of ten or more. This may be a read error, as it is one base from a much larger clone. The chain links TRBV7-9 to TRBJ2-1; tentatively, D is TRBD1 (5 bases). The end of the DNA fits TRBJ2-7 better, so the J call may be wrong. The CDR3 sequence is 14 residues long. Germline CDR1 and CDR2: SEHNR and FQNEAQ (reference sequence). The CDR3 sequence is CASKAGISYNEQYF. The CDR3 coding sequence is TGTGCCAGCAAAGCAGGGATCTCCTACAATGAGCAGTACTTC.

Here the CDR3 reads CASSLERGVGYEQYF. The CDR3 DNA follows: TGTGCCAGCAGCTTAGAACGGGGGGTGGGGTACGAGCAGTACTTC. The chain carries TRBV7-6 and TRBJ2-7, with 7 bases lining up with TRBD2. This CDR3 is built from 15 residues. The J segment lost 4 bases and the V segment lost 1 base, leaving 7 bases of the junction unmatched. The V gene's germline CDR1 is SGHVS and CDR2 FNYEAQ.

The rearrangement uses TRBV7-2 and TRBJ1-5; D ambiguous. V was clipped by 2 bases and J by 6 bases, with 11 bases between them. Germline V gene sequence: CDR1 SGHTA, CDR2 FQGNSA. The CDR3 contains 14 residues. CDR3 sequence (DNA): TGTGCCAGCAGCTTATCGCTGAATTCTCAGCCCCAGCATTTT. This codes for CASSLSLNSQPQHF.

This clonotype was detected many times. The chain couples TRBV5-6 to TRBJ1-2; D gene uncertain. This CDR3 is built from 15 residues. The V end was cut by 4 bases, the J end by 1 base, with 14 bases between. The germline gives CDR1 SGHDT, CDR2 YYEEEE. The CDR3: CASSLPLLDNYGYTF. The CDR3, as DNA: TGTGCCAGCAGCCTACCCCTTCTGGATAACTATGGCTACACCTTC.

About this clonotype: A read error may explain this, as a much larger clone is one base away. The rearrangement uses TRBV5-1 and TRBJ1-2; D possibly corresponds to TRBD1 (5 bases). The CDR3 has 15 amino acids. V was trimmed by 3 bases and J by 0 bases, leaving 12 bases between them. From germline, CDR1 is SGHRS and CDR2 YFSETQ. As DNA, the CDR3 is TGCGCCAGCAGCTGGGACGACGTGGCTAACTATGGCTACACCTTC. Its protein is CASSWDDVANYGYTF.

The chain has TRBV7-9 and TRBJ1-2; D remains unclear. Per germline, CDR1 SEHNR and CDR2 FQNEAQ (reference sequence). Trimming removed 5 bases at V and 6 bases at J, with 13 bases between. The CDR3 totals 13 residues. CDR3 in DNA: TGTGCCAGCAGCCCGTACACGGCCCATGGCTACACCTTC. As protein: CASSPYTAHGYTF.

This clonotype was detected a few times. Being one base from a much bigger clone, this may be a read error. The chain employs TRBV5-1 and TRBJ2-1, with D maybe TRBD1 (5 bases). The CDR3 is 13 residues long. Trimming cost V 6 bases and J 8 bases, with 15 bases left between them. Germline CDR1 is SGHRS and CDR2 is YFSETQ. The CDR3 nucleotides read TGCGCCAGCACCTGGACACTTAGGGATGAGCAGTTCTTC. This sequence encodes CASTWTLRDEQFF.

This clonotype was counted at least ten times. This chain uses TRBV7-2 with TRBJ1-5; D unresolved. CDR3 size: 14 residues. The V end lost 2 bases, the J end lost 5 bases, and 10 bases lay between the germline ends. The V gene's germline CDR1 is SGHTA and CDR2 FQGNSA. CDR3: CASSLNPGDQPQHF. The CDR3 DNA reads TGTGCCAGCAGCTTAAATCCCGGGGATCAGCCCCAGCATTTT.

This clonotype came up many times. The chain has TRBV7-2 and TRBJ2-5; D is unclear. With 5 bases removed from V and 2 bases from J, the gap between germline ends came to 6 bases. CDR1 is SGHTA, CDR2 FQGNSA, per germline. The CDR3 totals 12 residues. The CDR3 loop reads CASSPQQETQYF. CDR3 nucleotides: TGTGCCAGCAGCCCACAGCAAGAGACCCAGTACTTC.

V usage is TRBV7-2 and J usage is TRBJ2-5; 9 bases align to TRBD1. TRBJ2-7 explains the end of the DNA better; the J call may be wrong. This CDR3 is 15 amino acids long. In germline, CDR1 is SGHTA, CDR2 FQGNSA. CDR3 loop: CASSTRQGVTYEQYF. CDR3 DNA: TGTGCCAGCAGCACACGACAGGGGGTTACCTACGAGCAGTACTTC.

The J gene is TRBJ1-2, the V gene TRBV3-1; tentative D call: TRBD1 (5 bases). The V and J ends lost 0 bases and 4 bases respectively, with 15 bases between them. The CDR3 contains 16 residues. CDR1 is LGHDT and CDR2 is YNNKEL in the germline V gene (reference sequence). The DNA of the CDR3 is TGTGCCAGCAGCCAAGATTGGGCAGGGTCTGGCTATGGCTACACCTTC. It codes for CASSQDWAGSGYGYTF.